Following are 4 T cell receptor beta chains from one sample sequenced in a study of T-cell reconstitution after alpha-beta-depleted transplantation in children. The TCRbeta library incorporated unique molecular identifiers. From the PCR reads, TCRdb called clonotypes with MiXCR, one entry per CDR3 protein. The top ten clones hold approximately 6.2% of a sample with over 200,000 distinct CDR3 sequences, approximately 9.5% of them seen once. The input for sequencing was PBMCs from the stem cell graft donor, taken from the stem cell graft. The receptors here all came from a human donor who donated a stem cell graft to a child with acute lymphoblastic leukemia.

The sample holds a few counts of this clonotype. The chain is built from TRBV24-1 and TRBJ2-7; a possible D gene is TRBD2 (6 bases). V shed 5 bases and J shed 2 bases, with 12 bases lying between them. The CDR3 is made up of 14 amino acids. Looked up from germline, CDR1 is KGHDR and CDR2 is SFDVKD. The CDR3 nucleotides are TGTGCCACCAGTGTCGGAGCGGGTACCTACGAGCAGTACTTC. Encoded protein: CATSVGAGTYEQYF.

This chain joins TRBV27 and TRBJ2-2; D might be TRBD1 (6 bases). The length of the CDR3 is 15 residues. Between the trimmed V and J ends, which lost 1 base and 3 bases, there was a span of 9 bases. Germline lookup yields CDR1 MNHEY and CDR2 SMNVEV (reference sequence). DNA of the CDR3: TGTGCCAGCAGTTTATGGGACACTGACACCGGGGAGCTGTTTTTT. Protein sequence: CASSLWDTDTGELFF.

This clonotype occurred a few times. The V and J genes are TRBV7-8 and TRBJ1-2, with D maybe TRBD1 (5 bases). Trimming stripped 5 bases from V and 4 bases from J, with 14 bases between. Germline V gene sequence: CDR1 SGHVS, CDR2 FQNEAQ. This CDR3 is 14 amino acids long. The CDR3 DNA follows: TGTGCCAGCAGCGCCTCAGGGTCTCCCTATGGCTACACCTTC. It specifies CASSASGSPYGYTF.

The rearrangement joins TRBV5-1 to TRBJ2-1; 9 nucleotides agree with TRBD2. J gave up 7 bases and V 4 bases, and 15 bases lay outside the gene matches. Per germline, CDR1 SGHRS and CDR2 YFSETQ. The CDR3 runs 17 residues. The CDR3 bases are TGCGCCAGCAGCCCGCCGTCGAGCGGGGGGTTCGGAAATGAGCAGTTCTTC. Its translation is CASSPPSSGGFGNEQFF.